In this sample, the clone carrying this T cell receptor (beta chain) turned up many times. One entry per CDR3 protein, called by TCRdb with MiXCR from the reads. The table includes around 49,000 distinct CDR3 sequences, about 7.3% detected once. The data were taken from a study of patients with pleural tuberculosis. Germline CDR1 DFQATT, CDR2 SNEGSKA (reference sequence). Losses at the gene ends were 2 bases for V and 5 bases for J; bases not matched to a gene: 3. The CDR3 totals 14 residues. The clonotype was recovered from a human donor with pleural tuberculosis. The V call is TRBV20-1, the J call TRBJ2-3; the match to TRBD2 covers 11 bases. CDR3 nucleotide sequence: TGCAGTGCTAGACTAGCGGGAGGACAAGATACGCAGTATTTT. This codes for CSARLAGGQDTQYF.